Listed here is a single T cell receptor (beta chain). This sample was taken from a study of control samples from healthy donors and cancer patients. Assay used: immunoSEQ multiplex PCR; TCRdb lists only in-frame clones, some missing. The table shows 150,000 to 160,000 clones, with over 90% occurring only once. Germline CDR1 is GTSNPN and CDR2 is SVGIG (reference sequence). The CDR3 loop spans 14 amino acids. V shed 8 bases and J shed 7 bases, with 24 bases lying between them. Sequenced sample: blood. The sequence was obtained from a man aged 50-59 years in good health. The chain joins TRBV30 to TRBJ2-7, with D maybe TRBD2 (5 bases). CDR3 nucleotide sequence: TGTGCCAGTGGAACCCGGTTCGTCCCGGGAGAGCAGTACTTC. This gives the protein CASGTRFVPGEQYF.